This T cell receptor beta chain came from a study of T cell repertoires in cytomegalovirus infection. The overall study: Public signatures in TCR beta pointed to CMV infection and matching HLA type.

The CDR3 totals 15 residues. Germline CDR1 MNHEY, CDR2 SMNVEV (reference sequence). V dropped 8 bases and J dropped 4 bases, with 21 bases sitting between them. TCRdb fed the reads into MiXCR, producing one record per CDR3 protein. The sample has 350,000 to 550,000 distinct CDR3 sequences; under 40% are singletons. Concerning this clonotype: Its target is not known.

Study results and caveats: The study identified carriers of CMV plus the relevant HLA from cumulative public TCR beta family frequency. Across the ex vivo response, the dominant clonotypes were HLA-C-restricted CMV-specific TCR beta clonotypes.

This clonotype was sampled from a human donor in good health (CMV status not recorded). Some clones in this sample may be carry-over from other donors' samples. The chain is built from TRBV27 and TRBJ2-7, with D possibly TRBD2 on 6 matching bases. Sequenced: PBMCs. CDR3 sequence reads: CASQTDTSSGYEQYF. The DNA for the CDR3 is TGTGCCAGCCAAACGGACACATCGAGCGGGTACGAGCAGTACTTC.